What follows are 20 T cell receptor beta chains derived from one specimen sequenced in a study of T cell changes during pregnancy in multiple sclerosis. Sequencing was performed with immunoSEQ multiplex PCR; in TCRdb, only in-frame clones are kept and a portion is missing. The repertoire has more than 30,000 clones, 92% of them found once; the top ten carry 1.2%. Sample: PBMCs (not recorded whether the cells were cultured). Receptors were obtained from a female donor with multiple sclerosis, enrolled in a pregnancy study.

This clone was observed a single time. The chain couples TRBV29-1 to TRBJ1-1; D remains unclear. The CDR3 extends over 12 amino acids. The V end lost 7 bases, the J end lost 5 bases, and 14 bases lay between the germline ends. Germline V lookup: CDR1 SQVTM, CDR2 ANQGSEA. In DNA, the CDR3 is TGCAGCGCCGACGAGCTTGGTACTGAAGCTTTCTTT. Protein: CSADELGTEAFF.

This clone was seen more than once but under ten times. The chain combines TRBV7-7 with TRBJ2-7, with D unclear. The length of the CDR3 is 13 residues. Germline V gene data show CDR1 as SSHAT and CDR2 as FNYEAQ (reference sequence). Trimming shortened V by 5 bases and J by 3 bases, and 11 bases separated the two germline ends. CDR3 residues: CASSQDENYEQYF. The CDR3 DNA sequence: TGTGCCAGCAGCCAGGACGAGAACTACGAGCAGTACTTC.

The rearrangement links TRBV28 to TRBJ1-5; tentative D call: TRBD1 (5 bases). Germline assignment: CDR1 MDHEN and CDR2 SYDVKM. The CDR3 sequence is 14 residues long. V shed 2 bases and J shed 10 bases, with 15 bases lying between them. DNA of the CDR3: TGTGCCAGCAGTTTAGGGACGAGGGTCAAACCCCAGCATTTT. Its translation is CASSLGTRVKPQHF.

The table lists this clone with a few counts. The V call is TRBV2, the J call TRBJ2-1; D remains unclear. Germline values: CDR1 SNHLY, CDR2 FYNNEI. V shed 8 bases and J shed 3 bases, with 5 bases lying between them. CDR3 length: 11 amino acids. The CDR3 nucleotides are TGTGCCAGCTCATACTACAATGAGCAGTTCTTC. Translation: CASSYYNEQFF.

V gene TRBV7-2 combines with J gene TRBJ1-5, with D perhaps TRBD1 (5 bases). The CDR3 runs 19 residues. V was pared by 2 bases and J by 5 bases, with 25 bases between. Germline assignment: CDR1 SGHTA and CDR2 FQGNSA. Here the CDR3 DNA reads TGTGCCAGCAGCTTAAGTTGGAGTCAGGGAGGTAATTTGTATCAGCCCCAGCATTTT. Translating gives CASSLSWSQGGNLYQPQHF.

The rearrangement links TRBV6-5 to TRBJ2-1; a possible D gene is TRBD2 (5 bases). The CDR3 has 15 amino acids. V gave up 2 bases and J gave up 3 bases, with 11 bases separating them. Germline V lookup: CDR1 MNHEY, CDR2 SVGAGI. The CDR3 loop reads CASSYRAGGYNEQFF. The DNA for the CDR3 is TGTGCCAGCAGTTACCGCGCCGGAGGCTACAATGAGCAGTTCTTC.

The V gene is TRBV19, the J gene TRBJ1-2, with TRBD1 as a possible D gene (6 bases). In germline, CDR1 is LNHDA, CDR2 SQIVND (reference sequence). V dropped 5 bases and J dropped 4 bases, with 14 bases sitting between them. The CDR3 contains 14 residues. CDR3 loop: CASSPLGGGYGYTF. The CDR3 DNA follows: TGTGCCAGTAGTCCTCTAGGGGGAGGCTATGGCTACACCTTC. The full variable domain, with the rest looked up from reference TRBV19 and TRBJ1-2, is DGGITQSPKYLFRKEGQNVTLSCEQNLNHDAMYWYRQDPGQGLRLIYYSQIVNDFQKGDIAEGYSVSREKKESFPLTVTSAQKNPTAFYLCASSPLGGGYGYTFGSGTRLTVV.

The CDR3 coding sequence is TGTGCCAGCAGCGTAGCGGGACTAGCGGGAGGCATCTCCTACGAGCAGTACTTC. Protein: CASSVAGLAGGISYEQYF. The chain couples TRBV9 to TRBJ2-7, with TRBD2 matching over 15 bases. CDR3 length: 18 residues. Germline CDR1 is SGDLS and CDR2 is YYNGEE. The junction had 4 bases not matched to a gene; V was cut back by 0 bases and J by 0 bases.

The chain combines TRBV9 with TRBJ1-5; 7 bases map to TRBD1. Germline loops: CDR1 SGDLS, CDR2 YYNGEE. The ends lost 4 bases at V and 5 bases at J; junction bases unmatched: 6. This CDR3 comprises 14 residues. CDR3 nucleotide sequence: TGTGCCAGCAGCACCGGAGGGGGCTATCAGCCCCAGCATTTT. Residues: CASSTGGGYQPQHF.

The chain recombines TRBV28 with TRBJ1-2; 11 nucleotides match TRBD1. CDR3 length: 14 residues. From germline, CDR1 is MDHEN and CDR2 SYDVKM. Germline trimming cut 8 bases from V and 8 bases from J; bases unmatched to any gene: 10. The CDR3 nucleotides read TGTGCCAGCCGCGGACAGGGGGCGAGCAGGGGCTACACCTTC. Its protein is CASRGQGASRGYTF.

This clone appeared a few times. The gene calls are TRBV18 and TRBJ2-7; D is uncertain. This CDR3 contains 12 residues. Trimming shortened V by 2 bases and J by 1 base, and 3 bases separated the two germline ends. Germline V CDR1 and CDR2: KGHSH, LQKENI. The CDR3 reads CASSPGSYEQYF. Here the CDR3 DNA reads TGTGCCAGCTCACCAGGGTCCTACGAGCAGTACTTC.

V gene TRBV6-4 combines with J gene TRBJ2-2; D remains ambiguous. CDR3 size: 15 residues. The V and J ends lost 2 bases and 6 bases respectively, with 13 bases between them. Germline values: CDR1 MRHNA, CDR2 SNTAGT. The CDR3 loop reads CASSDRAGASGELFF. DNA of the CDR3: TGTGCCAGCAGTGACAGGGCAGGCGCATCCGGGGAGCTGTTTTTT.

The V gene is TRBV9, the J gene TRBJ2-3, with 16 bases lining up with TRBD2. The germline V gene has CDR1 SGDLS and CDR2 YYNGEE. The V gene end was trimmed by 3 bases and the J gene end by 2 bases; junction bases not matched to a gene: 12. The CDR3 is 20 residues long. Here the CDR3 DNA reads TGTGCCAGCAGCGAGGGAGAGGGACTAGCGGGAGGGCACCTCACAGATACGCAGTATTTT. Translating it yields CASSEGEGLAGGHLTDTQYF.

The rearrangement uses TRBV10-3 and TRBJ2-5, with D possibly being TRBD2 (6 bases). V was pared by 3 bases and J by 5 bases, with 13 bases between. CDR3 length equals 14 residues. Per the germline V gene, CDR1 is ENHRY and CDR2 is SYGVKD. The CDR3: CAISDAGGQETQYF. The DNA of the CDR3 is TGTGCCATCAGTGACGCCGGGGGTCAGGAGACCCAGTACTTC.

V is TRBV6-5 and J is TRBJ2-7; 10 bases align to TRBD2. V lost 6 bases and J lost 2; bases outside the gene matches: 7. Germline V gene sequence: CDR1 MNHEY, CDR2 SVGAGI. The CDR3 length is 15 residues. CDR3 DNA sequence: TGTGCCAGCAGACTAGCGGGATTGGGAACCTACGAGCAGTACTTC. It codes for CASRLAGLGTYEQYF.

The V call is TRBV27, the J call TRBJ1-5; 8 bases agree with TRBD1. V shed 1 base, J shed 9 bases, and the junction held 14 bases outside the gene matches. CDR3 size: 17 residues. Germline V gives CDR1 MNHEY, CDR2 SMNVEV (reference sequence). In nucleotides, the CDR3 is TGTGCCAGCAGTTTATTGTCGAGACAGGGGCCTTCGGGGCCCCAGCATTTT. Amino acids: CASSLLSRQGPSGPQHF.

CDR3 bases: TGCAGCGTTGGGCTAATTATCGATGGTGGCTACACCTTC. Protein: CSVGLIIDGGYTF. The V and J genes are TRBV29-1 and TRBJ1-2; D is ambiguous. The germline V and J ends were trimmed by 4 bases and 7 bases, with 16 bases remaining between them. The CDR3 has 13 residues. Germline lookup yields CDR1 SQVTM and CDR2 ANQGSEA. The complete variable domain, with remaining parts taken from reference TRBV29-1 and TRBJ1-2, reads SAVISQKPSRDICQRGTSLTIQCQVDSQVTMMFWYRQQPGQSLTLIATANQGSEATYESGFVIDKFPISRPNLTFSTLTVSNMSPEDSSIYLCSVGLIIDGGYTFGSGTRLTVV.

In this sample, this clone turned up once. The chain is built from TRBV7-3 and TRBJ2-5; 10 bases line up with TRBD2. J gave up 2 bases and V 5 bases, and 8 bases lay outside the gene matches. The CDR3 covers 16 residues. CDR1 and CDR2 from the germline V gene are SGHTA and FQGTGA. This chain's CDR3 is CASSTIGLAAQETQYF. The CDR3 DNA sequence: TGTGCCAGCAGCACGATAGGACTAGCGGCTCAAGAGACCCAGTACTTC.

CDR3 nucleotides: TGTGCCAGCCGGACGGCCAGTACCCTCAACGAGCAGTACTTC. It codes for CASRTASTLNEQYF. This chain connects TRBV28 to TRBJ2-7; D is unresolved. Between the trimmed V and J ends, which lost 8 bases and 5 bases, there was a span of 19 bases. CDR1 and CDR2 from the germline V gene are MDHEN and SYDVKM. The CDR3 spans 14 residues. Combining the CDR3 with reference TRBV28 and TRBJ2-7 gives the whole variable domain DVKVTQSSRYLVKRTGEKVFLECVQDMDHENMFWYRQDPGLGLRLIYFSYDVKMKEKGDIPEGYSVSREKKERFSLILESASTNQTSMYLCASRTASTLNEQYFGPGTRLTVT.

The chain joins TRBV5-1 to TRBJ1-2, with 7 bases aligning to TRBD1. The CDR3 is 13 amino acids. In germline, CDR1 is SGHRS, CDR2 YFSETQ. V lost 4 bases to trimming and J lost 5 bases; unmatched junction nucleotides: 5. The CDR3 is CASSTGTEYGYTF. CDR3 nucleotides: TGCGCCAGCAGCACCGGGACAGAGTATGGCTACACCTTC.